A selection of T cell receptor beta chains follows, all from one sample in a study of cytomegalovirus exposure and HLA in healthy donors. Measured with immunoSEQ multiplex PCR; TCRdb has only the in-frame clones, and not every one. This sample has under 120,000 clones; 60% to 85% occur once, and the top ten carry over 4%. Sequenced input: PBMCs. Receptors originate from a female donor in good health and CMV-seropositive. The CDR3 runs from the conserved cysteine through the conserved F or W. A D gene is named only where the DNA matches it firmly. Not all rows give a size; the values are once, few, many and, for expanded clones, a class.

j_call: TRBJ1-3
d_call: .
clone_size: .
v_call: TRBV6-1
cdr3_length: 16
cdr3_aa: CASSERARQSGNTIYF
cdr3_nt: TGTGCCAGCAGTGAACGTGCCAGACAGTCTGGAAACACCATATATTTT

j_call: TRBJ1-6
d_call: TRBD1
clone_size: .
v_call: TRBV27
cdr3_length: 16
cdr3_aa: CASSSLRQGSGSPLHF
cdr3_nt: TGTGCCAGCAGTTCGCTGCGACAGGGATCGGGTTCACCCCTCCACTTT

j_call: TRBJ1-1
d_call: .
clone_size: .
v_call: TRBV6-5
cdr3_length: 16
cdr3_aa: CASSYSSARGGTEAFF
cdr3_nt: TGTGCCAGCAGTTACTCCTCAGCGAGGGGAGGGACTGAAGCTTTCTTT

j_call: TRBJ1-1
d_call: .
clone_size: .
v_call: TRBV27
cdr3_length: 10
cdr3_aa: CASPFSEAFF
cdr3_nt: TGTGCCAGCCCCTTCAGTGAAGCTTTCTTT

j_call: TRBJ2-5
d_call: TRBD2
clone_size: .
v_call: TRBV5-1
cdr3_length: 16
cdr3_aa: CASSLRLAGEQETQYF
cdr3_nt: TGCGCCAGCAGCCTCCGACTAGCGGGAGAGCAAGAGACCCAGTACTTC

j_call: TRBJ2-3
d_call: TRBD2
clone_size: .
v_call: TRBV5-4
cdr3_length: 14
cdr3_aa: CASSRAGASDTQYF
cdr3_nt: TGTGCCAGCAGTCGAGCGGGGGCATCAGATACGCAGTATTTT

j_call: TRBJ1-1
d_call: .
clone_size: .
v_call: TRBV19
cdr3_length: 16
cdr3_aa: CASSRGGQAGLNEAFF
cdr3_nt: TGTGCCAGTAGTAGGGGGGGGCAGGCTGGGTTGAATGAAGCTTTCTTT

j_call: TRBJ1-2
d_call: .
clone_size: .
v_call: TRBV6-5
cdr3_length: 13
cdr3_aa: CASSYSGAKGYTF
cdr3_nt: TGTGCCAGCAGTTACTCGGGGGCGAAAGGCTACACCTTC

j_call: TRBJ1-2
d_call: .
clone_size: few
v_call: TRBV7-2
cdr3_length: 15
cdr3_aa: CASSSPSGASYGYTF
cdr3_nt: TGTGCCAGCAGCTCCCCGTCTGGGGCAAGCTATGGCTACACCTTC

j_call: TRBJ2-3
d_call: TRBD2
clone_size: .
v_call: TRBV6-5
cdr3_length: 16
cdr3_aa: CASSYSWTSGRDTQYF
cdr3_nt: TGTGCCAGCAGTTACTCCTGGACTAGCGGCAGAGATACGCAGTATTTT

j_call: TRBJ1-3
d_call: .
clone_size: .
v_call: TRBV7-9
cdr3_length: 16
cdr3_aa: CSSSWTVYQAGNTIYF
cdr3_nt: TGTTCCAGCAGCTGGACAGTATACCAGGCTGGAAACACCATATATTTT

j_call: TRBJ1-5
d_call: .
clone_size: .
v_call: TRBV27
cdr3_length: 15
cdr3_aa: CASSLSMLGSQPQHF
cdr3_nt: TGTGCCAGCAGTTTATCGATGTTAGGGAGTCAGCCCCAGCATTTT

j_call: TRBJ2-3
d_call: TRBD1
clone_size: .
v_call: TRBV4-2
cdr3_length: 15
cdr3_aa: CASSQDDRGTDTQYF
cdr3_nt: TGTGCCAGCAGCCAAGATGACAGGGGTACAGATACGCAGTATTTT

j_call: TRBJ2-3
d_call: .
clone_size: .
v_call: TRBV6-1
cdr3_length: 15
cdr3_aa: CASSDRGFSTDTQYF
cdr3_nt: TGTGCCAGCAGTGATCGGGGGTTTAGCACAGATACGCAGTATTTT

j_call: TRBJ1-2
d_call: .
clone_size: .
v_call: TRBV7-6
cdr3_length: 13
cdr3_aa: CASSLGIGRGYTF
cdr3_nt: TGTGCCAGCAGCTTAGGAATCGGTCGTGGCTACACCTTC

j_call: TRBJ2-3
d_call: TRBD2
clone_size: .
v_call: TRBV19
cdr3_length: 16
cdr3_aa: CASTSLSGTPTDTQYF
cdr3_nt: TGTGCCAGTACCTCCCTTAGCGGGACACCCACAGATACGCAGTATTTT

j_call: TRBJ1-2
d_call: .
clone_size: .
v_call: TRBV19
cdr3_length: 14
cdr3_aa: CASRGGQSPGRYTF
cdr3_nt: TGTGCCAGTAGGGGTGGACAGAGCCCGGGTCGGTACACCTTC

j_call: TRBJ2-1
d_call: TRBD2
clone_size: .
v_call: TRBV9
cdr3_length: 19
cdr3_aa: CASSLPAGGPVGSYNEQFF
cdr3_nt: TGTGCCAGCAGCCTACCAGCGGGAGGGCCCGTGGGGTCCTACAATGAGCAGTTCTTC

j_call: TRBJ2-1
d_call: TRBD2
clone_size: few
v_call: TRBV6-5
cdr3_length: 14
cdr3_aa: CASIASGRANEQFF
cdr3_nt: TGTGCCAGCATAGCTAGCGGGAGGGCCAATGAGCAGTTCTTC

j_call: TRBJ1-1
d_call: .
clone_size: once
v_call: TRBV6-1
cdr3_length: 12
cdr3_aa: CASKSRETSAFF
cdr3_nt: TGTGCCAGCAAATCGAGGGAAACTTCAGCTTTCTTT

j_call: TRBJ1-5
d_call: .
clone_size: .
v_call: TRBV19
cdr3_length: 13
cdr3_aa: CASSITVNQPQHF
cdr3_nt: TGTGCCAGTAGTATTACAGTTAATCAGCCCCAGCATTTT

j_call: TRBJ2-1
d_call: TRBD2
clone_size: .
v_call: TRBV2
cdr3_length: 16
cdr3_aa: CASNPAYLAGGHEQFF
cdr3_nt: TGTGCCAGCAATCCCGCGTACCTAGCGGGGGGCCATGAGCAGTTCTTC

j_call: TRBJ1-2
d_call: .
clone_size: .
v_call: TRBV28
cdr3_length: 20
cdr3_aa: CASSFIPDSLSARSNYGYTF
cdr3_nt: TGTGCCAGCAGTTTTATCCCAGACAGCCTTTCGGCAAGGTCTAACTATGGCTACACCTTC

j_call: TRBJ2-7
d_call: TRBD1
clone_size: .
v_call: TRBV6-1
cdr3_length: 14
cdr3_aa: CASRAGTGSSEQYF
cdr3_nt: TGTGCCAGCAGGGCAGGGACAGGGTCGAGCGAGCAGTACTTC

j_call: TRBJ2-5
d_call: TRBD1
clone_size: .
v_call: TRBV6-6
cdr3_length: 15
cdr3_aa: CASRLDRGPQETQYF
cdr3_nt: TGTGCCAGCAGATTGGACAGGGGACCGCAAGAGACCCAGTACTTC

j_call: TRBJ2-3
d_call: TRBD2
clone_size: .
v_call: TRBV7-2
cdr3_length: 15
cdr3_aa: CASSSQGLAGDTQYF
cdr3_nt: TGTGCCAGCAGCTCTCAGGGACTAGCGGGAGATACGCAGTATTTT

j_call: TRBJ2-7
d_call: .
clone_size: .
v_call: TRBV15
cdr3_length: 14
cdr3_aa: CATSRDRTDNEQYF
cdr3_nt: TGTGCCACCAGCAGAGATCGGACAGATAACGAGCAGTACTTC

j_call: TRBJ1-4
d_call: .
clone_size: .
v_call: TRBV14
cdr3_length: 18
cdr3_aa: CASSQDLISGAPNEKLFF
cdr3_nt: TGTGCCAGCAGCCAAGATCTGATCTCAGGGGCACCTAATGAAAAACTGTTTTTT

j_call: TRBJ2-5
d_call: TRBD1
clone_size: .
v_call: TRBV30
cdr3_length: 13
cdr3_aa: CAGATGNQETQYF
cdr3_nt: TGTGCCGGAGCGACAGGGAACCAGGAGACCCAGTACTTC